The 3 T cell receptor beta chains in this list originate from one sample, sequenced in a study of preoperative IRX-2 immunotherapy in early breast cancer. Treatment specified: preoperative locoregional IRX-2 cytokine immunotherapy. The table came from immunoSEQ multiplex PCR; TCRdb's copy has only in-frame clones and leaves some out. The sample carries 30,000 or so clones, under 85% recorded once. The specimen was lymph node tissue, collected from a patient treated with IRX-2 immunotherapy. Receptors were obtained from a human donor with breast cancer.

This chain connects TRBV29-1 to TRBJ1-1; D is ambiguous. The V end lost 2 bases, the J end lost 7 bases, and 14 bases lay between the germline ends. The CDR3 extends over 13 amino acids. Germline loops: CDR1 SQVTM, CDR2 ANQGSEA. This CDR3 is CSVERLNPSEAFF. DNA of the CDR3: TGCAGCGTTGAACGTCTGAATCCTAGTGAAGCTTTCTTT.

CDR3 sequence (DNA): TGTGCCACCAGCAGAGATCCGACGACCGTTGGGTCCAGTGGCTACACCTTC. Protein sequence: CATSRDPTTVGSSGYTF. This chain joins TRBV15 and TRBJ1-2, with D hard to call. Trimming shortened V by 0 bases and J by 7 bases, and 21 bases separated the two germline ends. The CDR3 spans 17 residues. Germline V gene lookup returns CDR1 LNHNV and CDR2 YYDKDF (reference sequence).

This chain joins TRBV29-1 and TRBJ1-4; maybe TRBD1 (6 bases). The V gene's germline CDR1 is SQVTM and CDR2 ANQGSEA. Trimming shortened V by 5 bases and J by 8 bases, and 15 bases separated the two germline ends. There are 13 residues in the CDR3. In nucleotides, the CDR3 is TGCAGCGTTTTCAGGGGAGAGGGGGAAAAACTGTTTTTT. Its protein product is CSVFRGEGEKLFF.